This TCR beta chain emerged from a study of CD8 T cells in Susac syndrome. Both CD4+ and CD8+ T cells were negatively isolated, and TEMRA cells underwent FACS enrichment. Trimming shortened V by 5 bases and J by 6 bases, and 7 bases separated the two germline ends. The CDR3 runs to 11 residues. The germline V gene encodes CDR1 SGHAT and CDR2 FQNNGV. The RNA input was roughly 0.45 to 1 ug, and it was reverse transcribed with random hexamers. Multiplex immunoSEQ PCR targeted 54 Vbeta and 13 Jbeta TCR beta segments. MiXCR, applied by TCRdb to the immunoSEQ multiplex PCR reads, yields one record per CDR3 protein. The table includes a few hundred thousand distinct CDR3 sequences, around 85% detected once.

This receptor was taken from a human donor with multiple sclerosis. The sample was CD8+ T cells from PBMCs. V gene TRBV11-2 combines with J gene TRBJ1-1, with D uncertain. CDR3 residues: CASSTEPEAFF. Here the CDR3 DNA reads TGTGCCAGCAGCACCGAACCTGAAGCTTTCTTT.